This note documents a single T cell receptor beta chain sequence. Its antigen remains unknown. This CDR3 is built from 13 residues. The V and J ends lost 1 base and 4 bases respectively, with 10 bases between them. From germline, CDR1 is DFQATT and CDR2 SNEGSKA (reference sequence). TCRdb analysed the multiplex PCR reads with MiXCR anew, one entry per CDR3 protein. This table holds roughly 130,000 distinct CDR3 sequences, about 33% found once. The sample comes from a study of breast tumors, draining lymph nodes, adjacent tissues. Study-wide results and caveats: Most tumor T cells seemingly derive from lymph node, then expand in tumor. Tumor T cell lymph node origin was a supported hypothesis, not proven. Tumor and nontumor repertoires were significantly more similar in luminal-like than in basal-like breast cancer. Tumor TCR diversity was below lymph nodes but above nontumor tissue.

Samples came from axillary lymph nodes draining the breast cancer. The gene calls are TRBV20-1 and TRBJ1-2; a weak D match, TRBD1 (5 bases). The receptor's source is a female donor with breast cancer. Some clones in this sample may be carry-over from other donors' samples. The specimen was axillary lymph node tissue. This CDR3 reads CSARVQGAYGYTF. The CDR3 DNA follows: TGCAGTGCTAGAGTGCAGGGAGCCTATGGCTACACCTTC.